These T cell receptor beta chains were read from a single sample in a study of blood T cell repertoires in COVID-19. Clones were sequenced by immunoSEQ multiplex PCR, and TCRdb holds only the in-frame ones, with some missing. Of about 180,000 clones in the sample, approximately 86% are singletons; the top ten hold around 7%. The sequenced sample consisted of peripheral blood. The receptors were sampled from a man aged 50 to 60 with active or convalescent COVID-19. Each CDR3 is given with its conserved first and last residue. The order of the fields is D gene, V gene, clone size, J gene, CDR3 protein, CDR3 DNA. D genes are given only for firm matches. Rows may omit the clone size; those that give it use once, few, many or a size class.

d_call: .
v_call: TRBV11-2
clone_size: .
j_call: TRBJ2-7
cdr3_aa: CASSRRQFTYEQYF
cdr3_nt: TGTGCCAGCAGCAGACGACAATTTACGTACGAGCAGTACTTC

d_call: TRBD2
v_call: TRBV7-9
clone_size: .
j_call: TRBJ2-7
cdr3_aa: CASSLGLAALYEQYF
cdr3_nt: TGTGCCAGCAGCTTGGGGCTAGCGGCACTCTACGAGCAGTACTTC

d_call: TRBD1
v_call: TRBV2
clone_size: .
j_call: TRBJ1-6
cdr3_aa: CASSYTGQGNSPLHF
cdr3_nt: TGTGCCAGCAGTTACACAGGACAGGGGAATTCACCCCTCCACTTT

d_call: .
v_call: TRBV2
clone_size: .
j_call: TRBJ1-4
cdr3_aa: CASLGVEKLFF
cdr3_nt: TGTGCCAGCTTAGGGGTGGAAAAACTGTTTTTT

d_call: .
v_call: TRBV5-1
clone_size: .
j_call: TRBJ2-7
cdr3_aa: CASSHPTGGSYEQYF
cdr3_nt: TGCGCCAGCAGCCACCCCACCGGGGGATCCTACGAGCAGTACTTC

d_call: .
v_call: TRBV4-3
clone_size: few
j_call: TRBJ1-1
cdr3_aa: CASSQEYRNTEAFF
cdr3_nt: TGCGCCAGCAGCCAAGAATACAGGAACACTGAAGCTTTCTTT

d_call: TRBD2
v_call: TRBV7-9
clone_size: .
j_call: TRBJ2-1
cdr3_aa: CASSLVLADYNEQFF
cdr3_nt: TGTGCCAGCAGCTTAGTCCTAGCGGATTACAATGAGCAGTTCTTC

d_call: .
v_call: TRBV18
clone_size: .
j_call: TRBJ1-4
cdr3_aa: CASSPGGRTTNEKLFF
cdr3_nt: TGTGCCAGCTCACCGGGAGGGAGGACAACTAATGAAAAACTGTTTTTT

d_call: TRBD1
v_call: TRBV4-1
clone_size: .
j_call: TRBJ1-2
cdr3_aa: CATRIRQGGGYGYTF
cdr3_nt: TGCGCCACCAGAATTCGACAGGGGGGAGGCTATGGCTACACCTTC

d_call: .
v_call: TRBV29-1
clone_size: .
j_call: TRBJ2-6
cdr3_aa: CSAVIDSSSGANVLTF
cdr3_nt: TGCAGCGCCGTCATTGACAGCAGCTCTGGGGCCAACGTCCTGACTTTC

d_call: .
v_call: TRBV21-1
clone_size: .
j_call: TRBJ2-1
cdr3_aa: CASSPRQASSYNEQFF
cdr3_nt: TGTGCCAGCAGTCCAAGACAGGCGAGCTCCTACAATGAGCAGTTCTTC

d_call: .
v_call: TRBV19
clone_size: .
j_call: TRBJ1-2
cdr3_aa: CASSMSGEHTNYGYTF
cdr3_nt: TGTGCCAGTAGTATGTCGGGGGAACACACTAACTATGGCTACACCTTC

d_call: TRBD2
v_call: TRBV5-4
clone_size: .
j_call: TRBJ2-1
cdr3_aa: CASQAGGGNEQFF
cdr3_nt: TGTGCCAGCCAAGCGGGAGGAGGCAATGAGCAGTTCTTC

d_call: TRBD2
v_call: TRBV15
clone_size: .
j_call: TRBJ2-3
cdr3_aa: CATCERDYGTDTQYF
cdr3_nt: TGTGCCACCTGCGAACGGGACTATGGCACAGATACGCAGTATTTT

d_call: TRBD1
v_call: TRBV5-1
clone_size: .
j_call: TRBJ2-7
cdr3_aa: CASSSSGQGPYEQYF
cdr3_nt: TGCGCCAGCAGCTCGTCAGGACAGGGGCCCTACGAGCAGTACTTC